Given below is one TCR beta chain in context. Its specificity is not known. These data come from a study of cytomegalovirus exposure and HLA in healthy donors. At the level of the study: As released early, the data held around 80 million unique TCRs from HLA-typed donors.

The CDR3 is 15 amino acids. Germline CDR1 is MGHRA and CDR2 is YSYEKL. Deletions cut 6 bases from V and 5 bases from J, with 17 bases between. The study's findings and limits: An ancestry cluster, one associated with Asian ancestry, reportedly showed fewer N-insertions than the approximately 650-donor mean in a later analysis. A later analysis found that most CMV-associated TCR beta chains appeared HLA-restricted. Reportedly, HLA-A and HLA-B alleles of most subjects were accurately predicted from TCR beta.

It was with 60 Vbeta and 13 Jbeta primers that the PCR ran. Produced via immunoSEQ multiplex PCR; TCRdb's table is partial and in-frame only. The sample has some 77,000 clones; 79% are singletons. The sample was PBMCs. The sequence was collected from a woman between 35 and 50 years old in good health and CMV-seropositive. This rearrangement joins TRBV4-1 to TRBJ1-5; tentative D call: TRBD1 (6 bases). In nucleotides, the CDR3 is TGCGCCAGCAGTCCGGTATCAGGGGTGGATCAGCCCCAGCATTTT. This gives the protein CASSPVSGVDQPQHF.